Listed below are T cell receptor beta chains from one sample, sequenced in a study of beta chain features in type 1 diabetes. The assay was immunoSEQ multiplex PCR, and TCRdb's table has in-frame clones only and misses some. The table records about 360,000 clones, approximately 12% of them present only once. The sample consisted of naive CD4+ T cells from blood. These receptors all stem from a woman aged 18-29 years with type 1 diabetes. The CDR3 runs from the conserved cysteine through the conserved F or W. Each record gives: V gene, J gene, CDR3 protein.

TRBV6-6	TRBJ2-7	CASSYGSTGGNEQYF
TRBV28	TRBJ1-2	CASTSGEGLTGYTF
TRBV19	TRBJ2-3	CASTSRETDTQYF
TRBV13	TRBJ2-7	CASSFGQGIPYEQYF
TRBV7-7	TRBJ2-2	CASSPNTGTGELFF
TRBV11-2	TRBJ2-2	CASSPYTGELFF
TRBV9	TRBJ2-1	CASSVDGSTYNEQFF
TRBV10-3	TRBJ2-3	CAIRPSGGVDTQYF
TRBV4-3	TRBJ2-7	CASSQGQGRSYEQYF
TRBV5-1	TRBJ1-1	CASSMWGGNTEAFF
TRBV30	TRBJ2-7	CAWSQKSTYEQYF
TRBV4-3	TRBJ2-1	CASSQRSGQTYNEQFF
TRBV25-1	TRBJ1-1	CASSEPTGGDGAFF
TRBV7-2	TRBJ2-7	CASRHRPGTETYEQYF
TRBV5-6	TRBJ2-7	CASSEVGIPLDEQYF
TRBV11-2	TRBJ1-1	CASSLDLWGPYTEAFF
TRBV28	TRBJ2-7	CASSLAPDSYEQYF
TRBV9	TRBJ2-5	CASSADLYAETQYF
TRBV5-6	TRBJ1-2	CASSLDIALPYGYTF
TRBV19	TRBJ2-3	CASSIQGGTDTQYF
TRBV11-3	TRBJ2-3	CASSSGTSGEADTQYF
TRBV5-1	TRBJ1-2	CASSLEGAGYGYTF
TRBV2	TRBJ2-7	CASTGREGSYEQYF
TRBV4-2	TRBJ2-5	CASSQGPPGSGIETQYF
TRBV7-2	TRBJ2-1	CASSASIGTSGRNEQFF
TRBV15	TRBJ2-2	CATSRGDGLRTGELFF
TRBV4-3	TRBJ1-3	CASSQGTGAGNTIYF
TRBV30	TRBJ2-1	CAWSVADFNEQFF
TRBV29-1	TRBJ2-1	CSVGEEVTYNEQFF
TRBV4-1	TRBJ2-3	CASGRPSTDTQYF
TRBV4-3	TRBJ2-7	CASPSDNQTYEQYF
TRBV27	TRBJ1-6	CASSFTGSNSPLHF
TRBV20-1	TRBJ2-1	CSVRTDNEQFF
TRBV5-1	TRBJ1-2	CASSGGSRAYGYTF
TRBV18	TRBJ2-5	CASSPRFNRQGGETQYF
TRBV19	TRBJ1-5	CASSIDSDRAYQPQHF
TRBV2	TRBJ1-5	CASRLQGAGNQPQHF
TRBV13	TRBJ1-5	CASSRRGQPQHF
TRBV18	TRBJ2-3	CASSPPRLAGWADTQYF
TRBV2	TRBJ2-7	CASSETASEQYF
TRBV28	TRBJ2-4	CASGILGGNIQYF